This is a list of T cell receptor beta chains from one sample in a study of T cells in Graves' hyperthyroidism and ophthalmopathy. One entry per CDR3 protein results from TCRdb running MiXCR on the multiplex PCR reads. The sample yields roughly 550,000 distinct CDR3 sequences, 15% to 20% seen once. Sequencing was carried out using blood. These TCRs come from a woman in her thirties with Graves' ophthalmopathy. Both conserved end residues are part of each CDR3. A D gene is named only where the DNA matches it firmly. For some rows the clone size is stated as once, few or many, or as a class when expanded; others skip it.

cdr3_aa	cdr3_nt	v_call	j_call	d_call	clone_size
CASSLTLTEAFF	TGTGCCAGCAGTTTAACCCTCACTGAAGCTTTCTTT	TRBV28	TRBJ1-1	NA	NA
CASAYTGDNQPQHF	TGTGCCAGCGCCTACACAGGGGACAATCAGCCCCAGCATTTT	TRBV12-3/TRBV12-4	TRBJ1-5	TRBD1	NA
CASSSRGTLAGGPQETQYF	TGTGCCAGCAGCTCCCGAGGGACCCTAGCGGGAGGGCCACAGGAGACCCAGTACTTC	TRBV9	TRBJ2-5	TRBD2	NA
CASSPIDQPQHF	TGTGCCAGCAGCCCGATCGATCAGCCCCAGCATTTT	TRBV7-9	TRBJ1-5	NA	NA
CSARGTSGSEDEQFF	TGCAGTGCCCGAGGGACTAGCGGGAGTGAAGATGAGCAGTTCTTC	TRBV20-1	TRBJ2-1	TRBD2	many
CASSQFRQGKVADGYTF	TGTGCCAGCAGCCAGTTCCGACAGGGGAAGGTTGCGGATGGCTACACCTTC	TRBV3-1	TRBJ1-2	TRBD1	many
CASSQPPLGYEQYF	TGTGCCAGCAGCCAACCACCCCTTGGTTACGAGCAGTACTTC	TRBV7-2	TRBJ2-7	NA	NA
CASSYPGQGGYEQYF	TGTGCCAGCAGTTACCCTGGACAGGGAGGGTACGAGCAGTACTTC	TRBV6-6	TRBJ2-7	NA	many
CSARDSGQIYEQYF	TGCAGTGCTAGAGATTCGGGACAGATATACGAGCAGTACTTC	TRBV20-1	TRBJ2-7	TRBD1	many
CSAGADRGRRGETQYF	TGCAGTGCTGGGGCGGACAGGGGGCGCCGGGGAGAGACCCAGTACTTC	TRBV20-1	TRBJ2-5	TRBD1	many
CASSEDNLKLFF	TGTGCCAGCAGTGAAGATAATCTTAAACTGTTTTTT	TRBV2	TRBJ1-4	NA	many
CASNEDGSGRRNEQFF	TGCGCCAGCAATGAGGACGGGAGCGGGAGAAGGAATGAGCAGTTCTTC	TRBV5-1	TRBJ2-1	TRBD2	many
CASTEGTGANTGELFF	TGTGCCAGCACCGAAGGAACGGGGGCGAACACCGGGGAGCTGTTTTTT	TRBV6-1	TRBJ2-2	NA	NA
CASSPTPGQYEQYF	TGTGCCAGCAGTCCAACCCCGGGACAATACGAGCAGTACTTC	TRBV28	TRBJ2-7	NA	many
CASSLTGILTGELFF	TGTGCCAGCAGCCTGACAGGGATACTCACCGGGGAGCTGTTTTTT	TRBV5-5	TRBJ2-2	TRBD1	NA
CASSSGTGGEQPQHF	TGTGCCAGCAGTTCCGGGACAGGGGGCGAACAGCCCCAGCATTTT	TRBV12-3/TRBV12-4	TRBJ1-5	TRBD1	NA
CASSGQGPSWYF	TGTGCCAGCAGCGGACAGGGGCCCTCTTGGTACTTC	TRBV28	TRBJ2-5	TRBD1	few
CASSQGWLHGAAYEQYF	TGCGCCAGCAGCCAAGGGTGGTTACACGGGGCCGCTTACGAGCAGTACTTC	TRBV4-3	TRBJ2-7	NA	NA
CASSQERVDGNTIYF	TGTGCCAGCAGCCAAGAGAGGGTGGACGGAAACACCATATATTTT	TRBV4-2	TRBJ1-3	NA	NA
CASSLVSSGFREQYF	TGTGCCAGCAGCTTGGTTAGCTCAGGGTTTCGGGAGCAGTACTTC	TRBV5-6	TRBJ2-7	NA	NA
CASSFLAGLNNEQFF	TGTGCCAGCAGCTTCCTAGCGGGGCTAAACAATGAGCAGTTCTTC	TRBV7-9	TRBJ2-1	TRBD2	NA
CASSVGTTVNTEAFF	TGTGCCAGCAGCGTAGGGACGACAGTCAACACTGAAGCTTTCTTT	TRBV9	TRBJ1-1	NA	once
CASSLVGRADEQYF	TGTGCCAGCAGTTTAGTCGGCAGGGCCGACGAGCAGTACTTC	TRBV12-3/TRBV12-4	TRBJ2-7	NA	NA
CASSLDPSRGSRRETQYF	TGTGCCAGCAGCTTAGATCCGTCCAGGGGAAGTAGGCGGGAGACCCAGTACTTC	TRBV11-2	TRBJ2-5	NA	many
CASSAPETGIEAFF	TGTGCCAGCAGTGCTCCCGAGACTGGGATTGAAGCTTTCTTT	TRBV2	TRBJ1-1	NA	NA
CASSNTGELFF	TGTGCCAGCTCCAACACCGGGGAGCTGTTTTTT	TRBV7-9	TRBJ2-2	NA	NA
CSVDPGTNTDTQYF	TGCAGCGTTGATCCAGGCACCAACACAGATACGCAGTATTTT	TRBV29-1	TRBJ2-3	NA	many
CASSLLRQSYEQYF	TGTGCCAGCAGTTTACTGCGACAGTCCTACGAGCAGTACTTC	TRBV28	TRBJ2-7	NA	many
CASSYASPATNYGYTF	TGTGCCAGCAGTTATGCGTCCCCAGCGACTAACTATGGCTACACCTTC	TRBV6-5	TRBJ1-2	NA	NA
CTSSLISGQATDTQYF	TGTACCAGCAGCTTAATATCGGGTCAGGCCACAGATACGCAGTATTTT	TRBV7-3	TRBJ2-3	NA	NA